Presented here are 27 T cell receptor beta chains from one specimen sequenced in a study of blood T cell repertoires in COVID-19. TCRdb keeps only in-frame clones here, not all; method: immunoSEQ multiplex PCR. The table records some 89,000 clones, over 60% of them present only once. The specimen was peripheral blood. These receptors were collected from a man aged 65 to 85 with acute or convalescent COVID-19.

This sequence joins TRBV19 and TRBJ2-2; 7 bases are a match to TRBD2. CDR3 size: 16 residues. CDR1 LNHDA and CDR2 SQIVND come from the germline V gene (reference sequence). Germline trimming cut 1 base from V and 1 base from J; bases unmatched to any gene: 3. CDR3 amino acids: CASSIVRGVNTGELFF. For the CDR3, the DNA is TGTGCCAGTAGTATAGTTCGGGGGGTGAACACCGGGGAGCTGTTTTTT.

V gene TRBV4-2 combines with J gene TRBJ1-1, with 10 bases lining up with TRBD1. The CDR3 consists of 15 residues. Germline CDR1 LGHNA, CDR2 YNFKEQ. After removal of 0 bases from V and 5 bases from J, the junction contained 3 bases not matched to a gene. CDR3 region: CASSQDRTGGTEAFF. CDR3 sequence (DNA): TGTGCCAGCAGCCAAGATAGGACAGGGGGGACTGAAGCTTTCTTT.

This clone was detected once. The chain carries TRBV7-3 and TRBJ2-1, with TRBD2 matching 9 bases. The CDR3 loop spans 19 amino acids. V shed 0 bases, J shed 6 bases, and the junction held 15 bases outside the gene matches. Germline lookup yields CDR1 SGHTA and CDR2 FQGTGA. The CDR3 region is CASSLTYSGGGPLRNEQFF. The DNA for the CDR3 is TGTGCCAGCAGCTTAACATATAGCGGGGGAGGGCCCCTACGCAATGAGCAGTTCTTC. Together with reference TRBV7-3 and TRBJ2-1, the CDR3 gives the full variable domain: GAGVSQTPSNKVTEKGKYVELRCDPISGHTALYWYRQSLGQGPEFLIYFQGTGAADDSGLPNDRFFAVRPEGSVSTLKIQRTERGDSAVYLCASSLTYSGGGPLRNEQFFGPGTRLTVL.

This clone was observed a handful of times. The V call is TRBV5-1, the J call TRBJ2-7; D remains unclear. V lost 0 bases and J lost 3, with 13 bases in between. The length of the CDR3 is 15 residues. Germline-derived CDR1 and CDR2 are SGHRS and YFSETQ. CDR3 residues: CASSLGAAGYYEQYV. The CDR3 nucleotides read TGCGCCAGCAGCTTGGGGGCAGCCGGCTACTACGAGCAGTACGTC.

The chain links TRBV5-1 to TRBJ2-2; maybe TRBD1 (5 bases). Germline V gene lookup returns CDR1 SGHRS and CDR2 YFSETQ. This CDR3 has 13 residues. Trimming removed 2 bases from V and 5 bases from J, with 7 bases in between. The DNA for the CDR3 is TGCGCCAGCAGCTTCTCAGGGACCGGGGAGCTGTTTTTT. This gives the protein CASSFSGTGELFF.

This chain connects TRBV29-1 to TRBJ2-1; D call uncertain. Trimming removed 3 bases at V and 6 bases at J, with 9 bases between. This CDR3 contains 12 residues. Germline assignment: CDR1 SQVTM and CDR2 ANQGSEA. In DNA, the CDR3 is TGCAGCGTTGAGCAAGGAGCCAATGAGCAGTTCTTC. Amino acids: CSVEQGANEQFF.

The rearrangement joins TRBV28 to TRBJ1-1; 7 nucleotides align to TRBD1. The germline V gene encodes CDR1 MDHEN and CDR2 SYDVKM. CDR3 length: 14 amino acids. V was clipped by 5 bases and J by 1 base; unmatched bases: 4. The CDR3 reads CASSGTDTNTEAFF. DNA for the CDR3: TGTGCCAGCAGTGGGACAGATACGAACACTGAAGCTTTCTTT.

The J gene is TRBJ2-1, the V gene TRBV14; 9 nucleotides align to TRBD1. Unmatched junction bases numbered 8, after V lost 6 bases and J lost 2 bases. The CDR3 contains 16 residues. Germline V lookup: CDR1 SGHDN, CDR2 FVKESK. The CDR3 bases are TGTGCCAGCAGTGAGAATACAGGGGGCACCTACAATGAGCAGTTCTTC. Protein: CASSENTGGTYNEQFF.

The rearrangement uses TRBV29-1 and TRBJ2-1, with 7 bases lining up with TRBD1. This CDR3 is 13 amino acids long. V lost 6 bases to trimming and J lost 2 bases; unmatched junction nucleotides: 4. The germline gives CDR1 SQVTM, CDR2 ANQGSEA. The CDR3 coding sequence is TGCAGCGTACGGACAGGAGCCTACAATGAGCAGTTCTTC. Its protein product is CSVRTGAYNEQFF.

The chain is built from TRBV4-1 and TRBJ1-2; maybe TRBD1 (5 bases). The CDR3 runs 13 residues. V lost 0 bases to trimming and J lost 4 bases, with 6 bases between them. Germline V lookup: CDR1 MGHRA, CDR2 YSYEKL. CDR3 sequence reads: CASSQDRVYGYTF. Written as DNA, the CDR3 is TGCGCCAGCAGCCAAGACAGGGTCTATGGCTACACCTTC.

The CDR3 bases are TGCGCCAGTACAGATTTTTACTCTGGGGCCAACGTCCTGACTTTC. Residues: CASTDFYSGANVLTF. The genes are TRBV10-2 and TRBJ2-6, with D unclear. CDR1 and CDR2 from the germline V gene are WSHSY and SAAADI. The CDR3 is 15 residues long. The germline V and J ends were trimmed by 9 bases and 0 bases, with 12 bases remaining between them.

The chain carries TRBV9 and TRBJ1-3; D unresolved. V was shortened by 8 bases and J by 0 bases, with 12 bases between the two germline ends. This CDR3 is built from 14 residues. Germline V lookup: CDR1 SGDLS, CDR2 YYNGEE. The CDR3 DNA follows: TGTGCCAGTGGGAGCTACAACTCTGGAAACACCATATATTTT. This gives the protein CASGSYNSGNTIYF.

The chain uses TRBV24-1 and TRBJ2-3; D possibly corresponds to TRBD2 (5 bases). Trimming shortened V by 7 bases and J by 2 bases, and 18 bases separated the two germline ends. The germline V gene has CDR1 KGHDR and CDR2 SFDVKD. This CDR3 is 16 amino acids long. CDR3 bases: TGTGCCACCAGCCCCGGGTCCAAGCGGATCACAGATACGCAGTATTTT. Translating gives CATSPGSKRITDTQYF.

The chain is built from TRBV5-1 and TRBJ2-5, with 8 bases matching TRBD2. This CDR3 contains 16 residues. After removal of 2 bases from V and 2 bases from J, the junction contained 8 bases not matched to a gene. The germline gives CDR1 SGHRS, CDR2 YFSETQ. CDR3 residues: CASSLGSGGPQETQYF. The DNA of the CDR3 is TGCGCCAGCAGCTTAGGAAGCGGGGGCCCTCAAGAGACCCAGTACTTC.

V gene TRBV24-1 combines with J gene TRBJ2-1; weak D call: TRBD2 (5 bases). This CDR3 comprises 16 residues. In germline, CDR1 is KGHDR, CDR2 SFDVKD. The ends were cut back, 6 bases at V and 2 bases at J, with 16 bases in the middle. This CDR3 reads CATSNSAAGAYNEQFF. The DNA of the CDR3 is TGTGCCACCAGTAATTCCGCGGCCGGGGCCTACAATGAGCAGTTCTTC.

The CDR3 spells CASVREVKTDTQYF. Here the CDR3 DNA reads TGTGCCAGCGTCAGGGAAGTAAAGACAGATACGCAGTATTTT. The chain uses TRBV2 and TRBJ2-3; D perhaps matches TRBD1 (5 bases). There are 14 residues in the CDR3. V was shortened by 8 bases and J by 3 bases, with 15 bases between the two germline ends. From germline, CDR1 is SNHLY and CDR2 FYNNEI.

The chain joins TRBV18 to TRBJ1-1; D may be TRBD1 (5 bases). Trimming removed 2 bases at V and 2 bases at J, with 12 bases between. Germline values: CDR1 KGHSH, CDR2 LQKENI. The CDR3 has 15 amino acids. Here the CDR3 DNA reads TGTGCCAGCTCACCAGCCGGGACTCAAAACACTGAAGCTTTCTTT. This encodes CASSPAGTQNTEAFF. Filled out from reference TRBV18 and TRBJ1-1, the complete variable domain reads NAGVMQNPRHLVRRRGQEARLRCSPMKGHSHVYWYRQLPEEGLKFMVYLQKENIIDESGMPKERFSAEFPKEGPSILRIQQVVRGDSAAYFCASSPAGTQNTEAFFGQGTRLTVV.

This rearrangement joins TRBV5-1 to TRBJ1-1; no firm D call. CDR1 is SGHRS, CDR2 YFSETQ, per germline. This CDR3 comprises 14 residues. Trimming took 0 bases from V and 3 from J, leaving 9 bases between them. The CDR3 nucleotides read TGCGCCAGCAGCTTGGTAGCCCGGGACACTGAAGCTTTCTTT. Translating it yields CASSLVARDTEAFF.

J is TRBJ1-1 and V is TRBV6-6; 8 bases are a match to TRBD1. The CDR3 consists of 15 residues. With V trimmed by 9 bases and J by 5 bases, 14 bases remained unmatched. Germline lookup yields CDR1 MNHNY and CDR2 SVGAGI (reference sequence). The CDR3 loop is CASTPRQGANTEAFF. CDR3 nucleotides: TGTGCCAGTACACCTCGGCAGGGGGCAAATACTGAAGCTTTCTTT.

This clone was detected once. The CDR3 sequence is CASARTGGNEQFF. The CDR3 bases are TGTGCCAGCGCTAGGACAGGCGGGAATGAGCAGTTCTTC. V and J are TRBV2 and TRBJ2-1; 7 bases fit TRBD1. Trimming removed 8 bases from V and 7 bases from J; junction bases left unmatched: 8. This CDR3 is built from 13 residues. The V gene's germline CDR1 is SNHLY and CDR2 FYNNEI. The complete variable domain, with remaining parts taken from reference TRBV2 and TRBJ2-1, reads EPEVTQTPSHQVTQMGQEVILRCVPISNHLYFYWYRQILGQKVEFLVSFYNNEISEKSEIFDDQFSVERPDGSNFTLKIRSTKLEDSAMYFCASARTGGNEQFFGPGTRLTVL.

The chain couples TRBV19 to TRBJ1-5, with 8 nucleotides matching TRBD1. V lost 5 bases and J lost 4; bases outside the gene matches: 7. Germline V gives CDR1 LNHDA, CDR2 SQIVND (reference sequence). CDR3 length equals 15 residues. CDR3: CASSPTTGGNQPQHF. CDR3 nucleotides: TGTGCCAGTAGTCCTACTACAGGGGGGAATCAGCCCCAGCATTTT.

V gene TRBV18 combines with J gene TRBJ1-1; D is unresolved. This CDR3 has 17 amino acids. Germline-derived CDR1 and CDR2 are KGHSH and LQKENI. V shed 1 base and J shed 1 base, with 16 bases lying between them. CDR3 sequence (DNA): TGTGCCAGCTCACCACTCGGACCGAATCGGGGGAACACTGAAGCTTTCTTT. It translates to CASSPLGPNRGNTEAFF.

V usage is TRBV10-2 and J usage is TRBJ2-1, with D uncertain. The CDR3 is 12 residues long. Germline loops: CDR1 WSHSY, CDR2 SAAADI. Trimming cost V 3 bases and J 4 bases, with 4 bases left between them. CDR3 region: CASSDLYNEQFF. As DNA, the CDR3 is TGCGCCAGCAGTGACCTTTACAATGAGCAGTTCTTC.

This clone has just one count. The V call is TRBV19, the J call TRBJ1-2, with D possibly TRBD1 on 5 matching bases. Germline V gene lookup returns CDR1 LNHDA and CDR2 SQIVND (reference sequence). V was clipped by 9 bases and J by 4 bases, with 18 bases between them. This CDR3 contains 14 residues. The DNA of the CDR3 is TGTGCCAGCGTAAGCGGGGCCCTCGGCTATGGCTACACCTTC. Its protein is CASVSGALGYGYTF.

V is TRBV7-2 and J is TRBJ1-2; TRBD1 matches at 11 bases. The CDR3 consists of 14 residues. V shed 2 bases, J shed 13 bases, and the junction held 9 bases outside the gene matches. In germline, CDR1 is SGHTA, CDR2 FQGNSA. The CDR3 reads CASSLLGQGAPGTF. The CDR3 coding sequence is TGTGCCAGCAGCTTACTAGGACAGGGGGCGCCGGGCACCTTC.

The rearrangement joins TRBV7-9 to TRBJ1-1, with TRBD1 as a possible D gene (5 bases). V shed 3 bases and J shed 1 base, with 6 bases lying between them. This CDR3 is 13 amino acids long. CDR1 is SEHNR and CDR2 is FQNEAQ in the germline V gene (reference sequence). The DNA of the CDR3 is TGTGCCAGCAGCTTGACAGAGAACACTGAAGCTTTCTTT. It translates to CASSLTENTEAFF.

The CDR3 sequence: CASNRFGTGITDTQYF. The DNA for the CDR3 is TGTGCCAGCAATCGATTCGGGACAGGGATCACAGATACGCAGTATTTT. This chain links TRBV5-6 with TRBJ2-3, with TRBD1 matching 9 bases. There are 16 residues in the CDR3. Per germline, CDR1 SGHDT and CDR2 YYEEEE. J gave up 2 bases and V 6 bases, and 10 bases lay outside the gene matches. Full variable domain (rest looked up from reference TRBV5-6 and TRBJ2-3): DAGVTQSPTHLIKTRGQQVTLRCSPKSGHDTVSWYQQALGQGPQFIFQYYEEEERQRGNFPDRFSGHQFPNYSSELNVNALLLGDSALYLCASNRFGTGITDTQYFGPGTRLTVL.